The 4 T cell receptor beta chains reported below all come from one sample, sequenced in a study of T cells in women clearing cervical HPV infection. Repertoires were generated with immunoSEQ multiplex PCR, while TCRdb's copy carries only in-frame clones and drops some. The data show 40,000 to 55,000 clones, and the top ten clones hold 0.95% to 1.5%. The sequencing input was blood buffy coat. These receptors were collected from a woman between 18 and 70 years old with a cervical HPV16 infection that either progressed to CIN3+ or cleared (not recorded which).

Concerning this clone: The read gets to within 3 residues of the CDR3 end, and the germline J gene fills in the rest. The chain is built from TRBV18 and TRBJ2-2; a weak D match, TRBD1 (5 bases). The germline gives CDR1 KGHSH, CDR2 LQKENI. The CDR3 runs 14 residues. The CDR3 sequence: CASSPTGQIEKLFF. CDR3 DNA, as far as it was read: TGTGCCAGCTCACCAACCGGACAAATTGAAAAG.

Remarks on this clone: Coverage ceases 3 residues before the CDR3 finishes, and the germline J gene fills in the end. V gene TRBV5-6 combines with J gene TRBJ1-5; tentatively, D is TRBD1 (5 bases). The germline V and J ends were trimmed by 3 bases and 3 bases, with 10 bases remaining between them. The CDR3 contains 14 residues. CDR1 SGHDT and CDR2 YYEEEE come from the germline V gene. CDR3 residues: CASSSRQPNQPQHF. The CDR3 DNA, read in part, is TGTGCCAGCAGCTCTCGACAGCCCAATCAGCCC. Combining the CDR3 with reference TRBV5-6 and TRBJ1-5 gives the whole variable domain DAGVTQSPTHLIKTRGQQVTLRCSPKSGHDTVSWYQQALGQGPQFIFQYYEEEERQRGNFPDRFSGHQFPNYSSELNVNALLLGDSALYLCASSSRQPNQPQHFGDGTRLSIL.

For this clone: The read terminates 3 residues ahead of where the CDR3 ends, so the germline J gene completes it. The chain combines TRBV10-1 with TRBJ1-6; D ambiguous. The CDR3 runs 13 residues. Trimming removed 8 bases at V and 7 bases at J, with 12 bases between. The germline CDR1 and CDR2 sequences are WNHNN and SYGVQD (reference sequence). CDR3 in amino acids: CASRGEPNSPLHF. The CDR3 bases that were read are TGCGCCAGCCGCGGAGAACCGAATTCACCC.

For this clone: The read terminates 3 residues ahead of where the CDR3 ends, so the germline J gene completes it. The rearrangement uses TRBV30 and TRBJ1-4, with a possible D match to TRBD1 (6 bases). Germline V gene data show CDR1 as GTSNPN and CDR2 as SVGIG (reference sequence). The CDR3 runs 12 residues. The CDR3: CAWRGAQSPLFF. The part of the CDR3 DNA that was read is TGTGCCTGGAGGGGGGCTCAGTCACCA.